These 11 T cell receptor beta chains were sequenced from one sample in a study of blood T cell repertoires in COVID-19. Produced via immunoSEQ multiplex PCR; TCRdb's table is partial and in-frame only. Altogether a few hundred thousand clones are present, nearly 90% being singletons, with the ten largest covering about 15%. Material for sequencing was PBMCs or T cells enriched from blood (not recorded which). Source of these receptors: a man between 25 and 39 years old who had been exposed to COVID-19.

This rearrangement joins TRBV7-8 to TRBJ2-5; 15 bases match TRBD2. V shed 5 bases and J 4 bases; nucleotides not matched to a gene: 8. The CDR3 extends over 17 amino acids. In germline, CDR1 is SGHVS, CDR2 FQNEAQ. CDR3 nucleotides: TGTGCCAGCAGCCCCTGGACTAGCGGGGGGGCCTTAGAGACCCAGTACTTC. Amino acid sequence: CASSPWTSGGALETQYF.

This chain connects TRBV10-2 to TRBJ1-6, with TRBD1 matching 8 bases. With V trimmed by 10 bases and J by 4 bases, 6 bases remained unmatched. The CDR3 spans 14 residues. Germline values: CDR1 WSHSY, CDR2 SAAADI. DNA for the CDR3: TGCGCCACCGTTGACAGGGGTTATAATTCACCCCTCCACTTT. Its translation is CATVDRGYNSPLHF.

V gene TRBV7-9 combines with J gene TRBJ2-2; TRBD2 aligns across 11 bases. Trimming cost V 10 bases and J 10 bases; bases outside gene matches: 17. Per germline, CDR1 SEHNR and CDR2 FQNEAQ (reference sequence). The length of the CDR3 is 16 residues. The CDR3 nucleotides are TGTGCCATCCAGCTGTGGGCTAGCGGGGGGCCGGCGGAGCTGTTTTTT. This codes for CAIQLWASGGPAELFF.

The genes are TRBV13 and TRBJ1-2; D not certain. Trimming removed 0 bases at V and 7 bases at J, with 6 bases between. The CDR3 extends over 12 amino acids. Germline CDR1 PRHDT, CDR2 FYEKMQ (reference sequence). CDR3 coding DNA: TGTGCCAGCAGCTTAGGTCCGGGTGGCTACACCTTC. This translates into CASSLGPGGYTF.

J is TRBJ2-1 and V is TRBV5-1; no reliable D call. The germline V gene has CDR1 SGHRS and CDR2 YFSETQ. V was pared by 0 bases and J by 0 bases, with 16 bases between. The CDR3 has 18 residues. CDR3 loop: CASSLATDARSSYNEQFF. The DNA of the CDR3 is TGCGCCAGCAGCTTGGCCACGGATGCGAGGAGCTCCTACAATGAGCAGTTCTTC.

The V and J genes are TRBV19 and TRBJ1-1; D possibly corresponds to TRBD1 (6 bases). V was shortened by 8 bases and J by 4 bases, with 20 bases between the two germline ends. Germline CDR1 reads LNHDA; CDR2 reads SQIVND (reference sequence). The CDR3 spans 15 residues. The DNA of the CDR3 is TGTGCCAGTTATAATTACAGGGTAGGAGGCACTGAAGCTTTCTTT. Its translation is CASYNYRVGGTEAFF.

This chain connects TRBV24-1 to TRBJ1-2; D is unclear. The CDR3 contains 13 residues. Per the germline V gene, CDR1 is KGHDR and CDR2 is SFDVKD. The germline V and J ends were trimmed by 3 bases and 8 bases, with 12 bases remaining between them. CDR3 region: CATSDREGKGYTF. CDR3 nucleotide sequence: TGTGCCACCAGTGATAGGGAGGGTAAAGGCTACACCTTC.

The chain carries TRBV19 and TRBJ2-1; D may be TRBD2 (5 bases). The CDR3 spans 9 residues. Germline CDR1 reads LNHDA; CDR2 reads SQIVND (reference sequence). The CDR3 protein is CPWGDEQFF. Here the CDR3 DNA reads TGTCCGTGGGGAGATGAGCAGTTCTTC.

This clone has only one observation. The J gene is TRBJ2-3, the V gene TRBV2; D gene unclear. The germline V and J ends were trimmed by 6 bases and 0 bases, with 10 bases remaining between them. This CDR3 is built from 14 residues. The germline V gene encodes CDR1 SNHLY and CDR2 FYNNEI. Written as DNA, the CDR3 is TGTGCCAGCAGCCCCAGTAAAAGCACAGATACGCAGTATTTT. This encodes CASSPSKSTDTQYF. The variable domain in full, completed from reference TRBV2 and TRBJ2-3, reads EPEVTQTPSHQVTQMGQEVILRCVPISNHLYFYWYRQILGQKVEFLVSFYNNEISEKSEIFDDQFSVERPDGSNFTLKIRSTKLEDSAMYFCASSPSKSTDTQYFGPGTRLTVL.

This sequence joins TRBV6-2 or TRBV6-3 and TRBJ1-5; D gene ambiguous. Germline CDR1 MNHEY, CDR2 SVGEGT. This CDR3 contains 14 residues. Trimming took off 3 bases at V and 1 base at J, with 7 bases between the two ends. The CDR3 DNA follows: TGTGCCAGCAGTTATGTGAGGAGCAATCAGCCCCAGCATTTT. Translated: CASSYVRSNQPQHF.

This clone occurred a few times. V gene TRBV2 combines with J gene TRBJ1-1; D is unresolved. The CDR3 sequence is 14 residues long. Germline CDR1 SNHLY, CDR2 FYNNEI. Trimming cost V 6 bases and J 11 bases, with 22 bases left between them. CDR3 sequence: CASRPPGSPPWAFF. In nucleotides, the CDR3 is TGTGCCAGCAGGCCTCCGGGATCACCACCTTGGGCTTTCTTT.